The TCR beta chain under discussion was sequenced for a study of blood T cell repertoires in COVID-19. This table comes from immunoSEQ multiplex PCR, and its TCRdb copy is limited to in-frame clones, with some not included. There are just over 150,000 clones in the sample; around nine tenths occur only once, and approximately 6.6% lies in the top ten. Participants reported their clinical history, and cohort assignment relied on those reports. The origin of this receptor is a woman in her fifties or sixties who had recovered from COVID-19. Sequenced sample: PBMCs or T cells enriched from blood (not recorded which).

CDR3 loop: CASRRGKLRDTEAFF. CDR3 nucleotides: TGTGCCAGTAGGCGCGGGAAACTCCGGGACACTGAAGCTTTCTTT. The V gene is TRBV19, the J gene TRBJ1-1; no clear D. Germline CDR1 LNHDA, CDR2 SQIVND (reference sequence). V lost 6 bases and J 3 bases, leaving 17 bases between the germline ends. This CDR3 is built from 15 residues.